This is a list of T cell receptor beta chains from one sample in a study of cytomegalovirus exposure and HLA in healthy donors. Assay: immunoSEQ multiplex PCR; the TCRdb copy retains only in-frame clones and omits some. This sample has about 150,000 clones, with approximately 75% found just once. Sequenced sample: PBMCs. The receptor set was obtained from a man between 50 and 59 years old in good health and CMV-seropositive. Each CDR3 is given with its conserved first and last residue. Fields, in order: J gene, D gene, V gene, CDR3 protein, CDR3 DNA. A D gene is named only where the DNA matches it firmly.

J gene: TRBJ2-1
D gene: TRBD2
V gene: TRBV5-1
CDR3 protein: CASSLAGGLHNEQFF
CDR3 DNA: TGCGCCAGCAGCTTGGCGGGAGGGCTCCACAATGAGCAGTTCTTC

J gene: TRBJ1-2
D gene: NA
V gene: TRBV5-5
CDR3 protein: CASSLARGSRYGYTF
CDR3 DNA: TGTGCCAGCAGCTTGGCCCGGGGATCCCGCTATGGCTACACCTTC

J gene: TRBJ2-5
D gene: TRBD2
V gene: TRBV5-4
CDR3 protein: CASSPPTSGVQETQYF
CDR3 DNA: TGTGCCAGCAGCCCACCCACTAGCGGGGTTCAAGAGACCCAGTACTTC

J gene: TRBJ2-1
D gene: TRBD1
V gene: TRBV5-1
CDR3 protein: CASSQGDNEQLF
CDR3 DNA: TGCGCCAGCAGCCAGGGGGACAATGAGCAGCTCTTC

J gene: TRBJ1-1
D gene: TRBD1
V gene: TRBV19
CDR3 protein: CASSLGTGLTEAFF
CDR3 DNA: TGTGCCAGTAGTCTCGGGACAGGGCTCACTGAAGCTTTCTTT

J gene: TRBJ1-2
D gene: NA
V gene: TRBV7-8
CDR3 protein: CASSLATGMRGYTF
CDR3 DNA: TGTGCCAGCAGCTTAGCGACGGGTATGCGGGGCTACACCTTC

J gene: TRBJ1-5
D gene: NA
V gene: TRBV7-2
CDR3 protein: CASSWDTGPGQPQHF
CDR3 DNA: TGTGCCAGCAGCTGGGATACAGGACCGGGTCAGCCCCAGCATTTT

J gene: TRBJ2-7
D gene: NA
V gene: TRBV6-5
CDR3 protein: CASSSLGVGSYEQYF
CDR3 DNA: TGTGCCAGCAGTTCCTTGGGCGTTGGCTCCTACGAGCAGTACTTC

J gene: TRBJ2-2
D gene: NA
V gene: TRBV5-1
CDR3 protein: CASSLGDYTGELFF
CDR3 DNA: TGCGCCAGCAGCTTGGGGGACTACACCGGGGAGCTGTTTTTT

J gene: TRBJ1-3
D gene: NA
V gene: TRBV18
CDR3 protein: CASSPQGLSTGNTIYF
CDR3 DNA: TGTGCCAGCTCGCCGCAGGGGCTTTCCACCGGAAACACCATATATTTT

J gene: TRBJ1-1
D gene: TRBD1
V gene: TRBV7-8
CDR3 protein: CASSPQTGSTEAFF
CDR3 DNA: TGTGCCAGCAGCCCTCAGACAGGGAGTACTGAAGCTTTCTTT